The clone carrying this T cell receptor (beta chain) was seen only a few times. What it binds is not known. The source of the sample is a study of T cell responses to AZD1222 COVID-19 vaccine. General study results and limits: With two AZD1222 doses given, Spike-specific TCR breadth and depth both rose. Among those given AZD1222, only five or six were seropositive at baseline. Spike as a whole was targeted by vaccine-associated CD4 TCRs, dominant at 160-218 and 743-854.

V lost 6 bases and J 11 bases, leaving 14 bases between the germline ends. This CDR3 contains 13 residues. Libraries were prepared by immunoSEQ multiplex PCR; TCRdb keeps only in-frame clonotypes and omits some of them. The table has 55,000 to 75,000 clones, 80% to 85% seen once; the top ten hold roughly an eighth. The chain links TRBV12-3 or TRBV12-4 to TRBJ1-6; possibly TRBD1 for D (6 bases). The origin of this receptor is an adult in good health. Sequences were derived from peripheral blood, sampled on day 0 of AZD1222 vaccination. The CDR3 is CASREQGSPPLHF. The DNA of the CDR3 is TGTGCCAGCAGGGAACAGGGTTCTCCACCCCTCCACTTT.